Below, 29 T cell receptor beta chains from the same sample are listed, as sequenced in a study of control samples from healthy donors and cancer patients. Here immunoSEQ multiplex PCR was the method, and the copy in TCRdb shows in-frame clones only, minus some. This table holds fewer than 130,000 clones, roughly 90% found once. Material for sequencing was PBMCs. The receptors originated from an older woman with lung cancer.

The chain links TRBV30 to TRBJ2-5; 8 positions agree with TRBD1. J gave up 2 bases and V 8 bases, and 10 bases lay outside the gene matches. Germline V gives CDR1 GTSNPN, CDR2 SVGIG (reference sequence). The CDR3 has 14 amino acids. The CDR3 nucleotides read TGTGCCGTTCCCCGGACAGGGCAACAAGAGACCCAGTACTTC. This translates into CAVPRTGQQETQYF. The complete variable domain, with remaining parts taken from reference TRBV30 and TRBJ2-5, reads SQTIHQWPATLVQPVGSPLSLECTVEGTSNPNLYWYRQAAGRGLQLLFYSVGIGQISSEVPQNLSASRPQDRQFILSSKKLLLSDSGFYLCAVPRTGQQETQYFGPGTRLLVL.

The genes are TRBV3-1 (or the pseudogene TRBV3-2) and TRBJ1-5; no clear D. Trimming stripped 3 bases from V and 0 bases from J, with 3 bases between. Germline loops: CDR1 LGHDT, CDR2 YNNKEL (reference sequence). The CDR3 is made up of 13 amino acids. CDR3 sequence (DNA): TGTGCCAGCAGCCACAGTAGCAATCAGCCCCAGCATTTT. Translating gives CASSHSSNQPQHF.

This sequence joins TRBV29-1 and TRBJ2-7, with no clear D. V lost 1 base to trimming and J lost 1 base, with 14 bases between them. The CDR3 length is 15 residues. Per germline, CDR1 SQVTM and CDR2 ANQGSEA. The CDR3 DNA sequence: TGCAGCGTTGAAGTGGACGGTCCTTTATCCTACGAGCAGTACTTC. This gives the protein CSVEVDGPLSYEQYF.

This rearrangement joins TRBV11-3 to TRBJ2-2; D uncertain. Between the trimmed V and J ends, which lost 1 base and 5 bases, there was a span of 5 bases. In germline, CDR1 is SGHNT, CDR2 YENEEA. The CDR3 sequence is 13 residues long. This chain's CDR3 is CASSLVRTGELFF. The CDR3 coding sequence is TGTGCCAGCAGCTTAGTAAGGACCGGGGAGCTGTTTTTT.

Here the CDR3 reads CSVARGYLTDTQYF. The DNA of the CDR3 is TGCAGCGTTGCTAGGGGCTACCTCACAGATACGCAGTATTTT. The chain combines TRBV29-1 with TRBJ2-3, with a tentative D call TRBD1 (5 bases). In germline, CDR1 is SQVTM, CDR2 ANQGSEA. V was clipped by 4 bases and J by 2 bases, with 13 bases between them. This CDR3 contains 14 residues.

The chain links TRBV18 to TRBJ1-1; 7 nucleotides agree with TRBD1. V trimming: 0 bases; J trimming: 0 bases; junction bases outside the gene matches: 7. The germline V gene has CDR1 KGHSH and CDR2 LQKENI. There are 17 residues in the CDR3. The chain's CDR3 is CASSPPLPGGMNTEAFF. The CDR3 DNA reads TGTGCCAGCTCACCACCGTTGCCAGGGGGGATGAACACTGAAGCTTTCTTT.

This chain connects TRBV9 to TRBJ1-1; a possible D gene is TRBD1 (5 bases). This CDR3 comprises 14 residues. CDR1 and CDR2 (germline): SGDLS, YYNGEE. V shed 6 bases and J shed 4 bases, with 16 bases lying between them. This chain's CDR3 is CASTPTGVGTEAFF. The CDR3 DNA sequence: TGTGCCAGCACCCCGACGGGGGTGGGCACTGAAGCTTTCTTT.

The chain is built from TRBV6-5 and TRBJ1-6, with unresolved D. Trimming cost V 0 bases and J 8 bases, with 14 bases left between them. This CDR3 has 16 amino acids. Germline CDR1 and CDR2: MNHEY and SVGAGI. The CDR3 sequence is CASSYSWAGRDSPLHF. In DNA, the CDR3 is TGTGCCAGCAGTTACTCGTGGGCAGGCCGAGATTCACCCCTCCACTTT.

V gene TRBV7-3 combines with J gene TRBJ2-3; 10 bases fit TRBD2. Looked up from germline, CDR1 is SGHTA and CDR2 is FQGTGA. The CDR3 covers 19 residues. Trimming took 5 bases from V and 2 from J; bases not matched to a gene: 16. Here the CDR3 reads CASSPRRTPGTSDTDTQYF. The CDR3 DNA is TGTGCCAGCAGCCCCCGGAGGACTCCCGGGACTAGCGACACAGATACGCAGTATTTT.

This sequence joins TRBV12-5 and TRBJ2-2; D unresolved. Germline V lookup: CDR1 LGHNT, CDR2 FRNRAP. Trimming took off 6 bases at V and 6 bases at J, with 8 bases between the two ends. The CDR3 spans 12 residues. The CDR3, as DNA: TGTGCTAGTGGCCCCGCCGCCGGGGAGCTGTTTTTT. It translates to CASGPAAGELFF.

DNA for the CDR3: TGTGCCACCTCTTTAAGTAGCGGGGAGCTGTTTTTT. It specifies CATSLSSGELFF. The chain joins TRBV19 to TRBJ2-2; no firm D call. The CDR3 has 12 amino acids. The V end was cut by 10 bases, the J end by 7 bases, with 13 bases between. Germline V gene data show CDR1 as LNHDA and CDR2 as SQIVND (reference sequence).

The J gene is TRBJ2-5, the V gene TRBV25-1; 9 bases are a match to TRBD1. The CDR3 loop spans 16 amino acids. The germline V gene has CDR1 MGHDK and CDR2 SYGVNS. The ends lost 7 bases at V and 5 bases at J; junction bases unmatched: 14. CDR3 nucleotides: TGTGCCAGCACCCATGGAGGGACAGGGAATTGGGAGACCCAGTACTTC. This encodes CASTHGGTGNWETQYF.

The chain links TRBV11-3 to TRBJ1-3; no definite D call. The CDR3 extends over 17 amino acids. Germline values: CDR1 SGHNT, CDR2 YENEEA. Trimming shortened V by 1 base and J by 1 base, and 14 bases separated the two germline ends. The CDR3 loop reads CASSLGWRKQSGNTIYF. The DNA of the CDR3 is TGTGCCAGCAGCTTAGGATGGAGGAAACAATCTGGAAACACCATATATTTT.

The chain carries TRBV4-1 and TRBJ1-4; no definite D call. Trimming removed 0 bases at V and 7 bases at J, with 21 bases between. The CDR3 contains 18 residues. In germline, CDR1 is MGHRA, CDR2 YSYEKL. The CDR3 loop is CASSQDFGDRPYVEKLFF. The CDR3 DNA reads as TGCGCCAGCAGCCAAGATTTTGGGGATAGGCCCTACGTTGAAAAACTGTTTTTT.

The chain combines TRBV19 with TRBJ2-1, with 8 nucleotides matching TRBD2. J gave up 1 base and V 4 bases, and 3 bases lay outside the gene matches. CDR3 length: 15 residues. Germline CDR1 reads LNHDA; CDR2 reads SQIVND (reference sequence). CDR3 region: CASSRTSNSYNEQFF. The CDR3 DNA is TGTGCCAGTAGTAGGACTAGCAATTCCTACAATGAGCAGTTCTTC.

The genes are TRBV9 and TRBJ1-3; TRBD1 might be the D (5 bases). CDR1 and CDR2 from the germline V gene are SGDLS and YYNGEE. The CDR3 consists of 18 residues. The V end was cut by 0 bases, the J end by 0 bases, with 16 bases between. Here the CDR3 DNA reads TGTGCCAGCAGCGTAGTCCCCTCAGACAGCGGCTCTGGAAACACCATATATTTT. Translating gives CASSVVPSDSGSGNTIYF. The whole variable domain, remainder taken from reference TRBV9 and TRBJ1-3, is DSGVTQTPKHLITATGQRVTLRCSPRSGDLSVYWYQQSLDQGLQFLIQYYNGEERAKGNILERFSAQQFPDLHSELNLSSLELGDSALYFCASSVVPSDSGSGNTIYFGEGSWLTVV.

J is TRBJ1-1 and V is TRBV28; tentatively, D is TRBD1 (5 bases). V shed 5 bases and J shed 1 base, with 17 bases lying between them. This CDR3 has 16 amino acids. Germline-derived CDR1 and CDR2 are MDHEN and SYDVKM. CDR3: CASSGGSGTGNTEAFF. Written as DNA, the CDR3 is TGTGCCAGCAGTGGGGGATCTGGGACGGGGAACACTGAAGCTTTCTTT.

The chain employs TRBV5-1 and TRBJ1-3; 7 positions agree with TRBD1. After removal of 4 bases from V and 2 bases from J, the junction contained 6 bases not matched to a gene. The CDR3 loop spans 15 amino acids. The germline V gene encodes CDR1 SGHRS and CDR2 YFSETQ. The CDR3 reads CASSNRTGAGNTIYF. The CDR3 DNA sequence: TGCGCCAGCAGCAATAGGACAGGAGCTGGAAACACCATATATTTT. The variable domain in full, with the rest retrieved from reference TRBV5-1 and TRBJ1-3, is KAGVTQTPRYLIKTRGQQVTLSCSPISGHRSVSWYQQTPGQGLQFLFEYFSETQRNKGNFPGRFSGRQFSNSRSEMNVSTLELGDSALYLCASSNRTGAGNTIYFGEGSWLTVV.

V gene TRBV12-3 or TRBV12-4 combines with J gene TRBJ1-6; D not resolved. This CDR3 is built from 13 residues. The V end lost 3 bases, the J end lost 7 bases, and 7 bases lay between the germline ends. The CDR3 DNA reads TGTGCCAGCAGTTTCGACGGAAATTCACCCCTCCACTTT. Its protein is CASSFDGNSPLHF.

This clone was counted between two and nine times. This chain links TRBV7-2 with TRBJ2-7; D unclear. Germline CDR1 is SGHTA and CDR2 is FQGNSA. The CDR3 consists of 15 residues. Trimming took 5 bases from V and 2 from J, leaving 16 bases between them. The CDR3 DNA reads TGTGCCAGCAGCCCCACCCCGTCAGAGGCCTACGAGCAGTACTTC. Translating it yields CASSPTPSEAYEQYF. Together with reference TRBV7-2 and TRBJ2-7, the CDR3 gives the full variable domain: GAGVSQSPSNKVTEKGKDVELRCDPISGHTALYWYRQSLGQGLEFLIYFQGNSAPDKSGLPSDRFSAERTGGSVSTLTIQRTQQEDSAVYLCASSPTPSEAYEQYFGPGTRLTVT.

This chain uses TRBV27 with TRBJ1-4; 9 bases agree with TRBD1. V gave up 6 bases and J gave up 8 bases; unmatched junction bases: 4. Germline V gives CDR1 MNHEY, CDR2 SMNVEV (reference sequence). The length of the CDR3 is 13 residues. The CDR3, as DNA: TGTGCCAGCAGGTACAGGGGGCGAGAAAAACTGTTTTTT. It codes for CASRYRGREKLFF.

The V and J genes are TRBV6-6 and TRBJ1-1; D unresolved. The germline V gene has CDR1 MNHNY and CDR2 SVGAGI (reference sequence). The V gene lost 4 bases and the J gene lost 1 base, with 4 bases spanning the gap. The CDR3 extends over 12 amino acids. The CDR3 protein is CASSSGNTEAFF. The CDR3, as DNA: TGTGCCAGCAGTTCCGGGAACACTGAAGCTTTCTTT.

The chain uses TRBV5-5 and TRBJ2-3, with a tentative D call TRBD1 (5 bases). CDR3 size: 16 residues. Germline V CDR1 and CDR2: SGHKS, YYEKEE (reference sequence). V was clipped by 0 bases and J by 2 bases, with 13 bases between them. Here the CDR3 DNA reads TGTGCCAGCAGCTTGGGGACAACCGATTTCACAGATACGCAGTATTTT. It codes for CASSLGTTDFTDTQYF.

The genes are TRBV4-2 and TRBJ2-6, with D possibly matching TRBD1 (6 bases). Germline CDR1 reads LGHNA; CDR2 reads YNFKEQ. Trimming stripped 0 bases from V and 4 bases from J, with 10 bases between. The CDR3 is 16 amino acids. CDR3 coding DNA: TGTGCCAGCAGCCAAGAATCAGGGGAGGGGGCCAACGTCCTGACTTTC. This codes for CASSQESGEGANVLTF.

This chain uses TRBV7-2 with TRBJ2-1; 15 nucleotides agree with TRBD2. The germline gives CDR1 SGHTA, CDR2 FQGNSA. The J segment lost 4 bases and the V segment lost 3 bases, leaving 7 bases of the junction unmatched. The CDR3 is 18 amino acids. DNA for the CDR3: TGTGCCAGCAGCTTGGGACTAGCGGGGGGTTCAAATTACAATGAGCAGTTCTTC. Translating it yields CASSLGLAGGSNYNEQFF.

DNA for the CDR3: TGCAGCGTTGAACCCCCTCTAGGTGAAAAACTGTTTTTT. The encoded protein is CSVEPPLGEKLFF. The V and J genes are TRBV29-1 and TRBJ1-4, with D unclear. Per the germline V gene, CDR1 is SQVTM and CDR2 is ANQGSEA. This CDR3 has 13 residues. The V end lost 2 bases, the J end lost 7 bases, and 11 bases lay between the germline ends. The full variable domain, completed using reference TRBV29-1 and TRBJ1-4, is SAVISQKPSRDICQRGTSLTIQCQVDSQVTMMFWYRQQPGQSLTLIATANQGSEATYESGFVIDKFPISRPNLTFSTLTVSNMSPEDSSIYLCSVEPPLGEKLFFGSGTQLSVL.

This clone was observed once. The chain joins TRBV19 to TRBJ2-7; D call uncertain. Trimming took 3 bases from V and 4 from J, leaving 16 bases between them. The germline gives CDR1 LNHDA, CDR2 SQIVND (reference sequence). The CDR3 contains 15 residues. The CDR3 nucleotides read TGTGCCAGTAGTATTGGCAACAGCTTAAATTACGAGCAGTACTTC. It translates to CASSIGNSLNYEQYF.

V usage is TRBV18 and J usage is TRBJ1-5; TRBD1 matches at 8 bases. This CDR3 comprises 18 residues. Germline assignment: CDR1 KGHSH and CDR2 LQKENI. The ends lost 6 bases at V and 2 bases at J; junction bases unmatched: 15. The CDR3 region is CASSGTGSVGAGNQPQHF. For the CDR3, the DNA is TGTGCCAGCTCCGGGACAGGTTCGGTCGGAGCGGGCAATCAGCCCCAGCATTTT.

The V and J genes are TRBV7-6 and TRBJ1-5, with 7 bases identical to TRBD1. J lost 4 bases, V lost 5 bases, and 11 bases had no gene match. This CDR3 contains 16 residues. Germline V CDR1 and CDR2: SGHVS, FNYEAQ. The CDR3 nucleotides read TGTGCCAGCAGCGCCGGGTCGAGGGGGCCAAATCAGCCCCAGCATTTT. Translating gives CASSAGSRGPNQPQHF.